This TCR beta chain was recovered during a study of T cells after yellow fever vaccination. Looking at the study overall: Those fractions that held only low numbers of cells were prepared using the SMART-Seq v4 Ultra Low Input RNA kit.

Germline V lookup: CDR1 DFQATT, CDR2 SNEGSKA (reference sequence). This CDR3 is 14 amino acids long. The V segment lost 5 bases and the J segment 3 bases; nucleotides outside the gene matches: 9. Worth noting for this clonotype: Its antigen is undetermined.

UMIs and a universal primer site were added when TCR cDNA was made by 5'RACE template switching. From the 5' RACE reads, TCRdb called clonotypes with MiXCR, one entry per CDR3 protein. The sample includes around 160,000 distinct CDR3 sequences, approximately 6.7% seen only once; the top ten take under 3%. Study-level results: The study re-detected most primary-vaccination clones after the booster (96% CD4, 80% to 90% CD8). Weaker, the secondary response peaked sooner, at day 5 versus 15.

V gene TRBV20-1 combines with J gene TRBJ1-2, with 7 bases matching TRBD1. The sequencing used CD4+ T cells sorted from PBMCs, collected less than 6 days after the first yellow fever vaccination. This sequence was found in a young man who received the YFV17D yellow fever vaccine. CDR3 in amino acids: CSAPSQGVDYGYTF. The CDR3 region has the DNA TGCAGTGCTCCGTCCCAGGGGGTTGACTATGGCTACACCTTC.